The rows below give T cell receptor beta chains drawn from one sample of a study of T cell changes during pregnancy in multiple sclerosis. Sequencing was performed with immunoSEQ multiplex PCR; in TCRdb, only in-frame clones are kept and a portion is missing. The top ten hold roughly 0.6% of the sample, which has 40,000 to 55,000 clones, around 90% seen once. This sample comprised CD4+ T cells from peripheral blood mononuclear cells, obtained after pregnancy. The source of these receptors is a female donor in good health, enrolled as a control in a pregnancy study. Both conserved end residues are part of each CDR3. The D gene is left open where the match is weak. A clone size is listed for some rows: how often the clone was seen (once, few, many), or a class if it is expanded.

>TRBV18|NA|TRBJ2-5|NA
CASSPLRRTAEETQYF
TGTGCCAGCTCACCACTGAGACGGACAGCCGAAGAGACCCAGTACTTC
>TRBV28|NA|TRBJ2-1|once
CASSLRLEQFF
TGTGCCAGCAGTTTACGACTTGAGCAGTTCTTC
>TRBV11-2|NA|TRBJ2-6|NA
CASSSDIFSGANVLTF
TGTGCCAGCAGCTCCGACATCTTCTCTGGGGCCAACGTCCTGACTTTC
>TRBV5-1|NA|TRBJ1-2|NA
CASSLNEGRGGYTF
TGCGCCAGCAGCTTGAACGAGGGAAGAGGAGGCTACACCTTC
>TRBV19|TRBD1|TRBJ2-3|NA
CARDRSTDTQYF
TGTGCCAGGGACAGGAGCACAGATACGCAGTATTTT
>TRBV21-1|NA|TRBJ2-6|NA
CASSKVPISGANVLTF
TGTGCCAGCAGCAAAGTTCCCATCTCTGGGGCCAACGTCCTGACTTTC
>TRBV4-2|TRBD2|TRBJ2-7|NA
CASSQSGTSDSYEQYF
TGTGCCAGCAGCCAGTCCGGGACTAGCGACTCCTACGAGCAGTACTTC
>TRBV19|TRBD2|TRBJ2-1|NA
CASSIVGGRTLQSFF
TGTGCCAGTAGTATTGTTGGCGGGAGGACCCTACAGTCGTTCTTC
>TRBV5-1|NA|TRBJ1-1|NA
CASALRRRQRNTEAFF
TGCGCCAGCGCACTAAGACGACGACAGAGGAACACTGAAGCTTTCTTT
>TRBV11-3|NA|TRBJ1-2|once
CASSSSPGNYGYTF
TGTGCCAGCAGCTCCTCTCCCGGTAACTATGGCTACACCTTC
>TRBV11-3|NA|TRBJ2-3|few
CASSLSISDTQYF
TGTGCCAGCAGCTTATCGATCAGTGATACGCAGTATTTT
>TRBV5-4|NA|TRBJ2-5|NA
CASSRSRSQETQYF
TGTGCCAGCAGCCGTTCACGGAGCCAAGAGACCCAGTACTTC
>TRBV7-9|TRBD1|TRBJ2-2|NA
CASSSGQGPGTGELFF
TGTGCCAGCAGCTCCGGACAGGGGCCGGGGACCGGGGAGCTGTTTTTT
>TRBV4-1|NA|TRBJ1-2|once
CASSQPGTNYGYTF
TGCGCCAGCAGCCAGCCTGGGACAAACTATGGCTACACCTTC
>TRBV7-2|TRBD2|TRBJ2-2|NA
CASRETSGIPGELFF
TGTGCCAGCAGAGAGACTAGCGGGATCCCCGGGGAGCTGTTTTTT